The rows below give T cell receptor beta chains drawn from one sample of a study of blood T cell repertoires in COVID-19. Sequencing was performed with immunoSEQ multiplex PCR; in TCRdb, only in-frame clones are kept and a portion is missing. The profile shows 150,000 to 200,000 clones, around 87% of them singletons. Sequences were obtained from peripheral blood. The origin of the receptors is a man aged 35 to 55 with active or convalescent COVID-19. CDR3s include the opening cysteine and the closing phenylalanine or tryptophan. The D gene is left open where the match is weak. The size of a clone is reported for some rows only, either as once, few or many, or as a class for expanded clones.

>TRBV10-3|TRBJ1-2|NA|TRBD1
TGTGCCATCAGTGAGTCGCCAGGGGGCCCACTTAACTATGGCTACACCTTC
CAISESPGGPLNYGYTF
>TRBV24-1|TRBJ2-1|NA|TRBD1
TGTGCCACCAGTGACGCCGGGACAGGGTTCAAGAATGAGCAGTTCTTC
CATSDAGTGFKNEQFF
>TRBV2|TRBJ1-2|NA|NA
TGTGCCAGCAGTGAGGGGGGTGTCGATGGCTACACCTTC
CASSEGGVDGYTF
>TRBV24-1|TRBJ2-1|NA|NA
TGTGCCACCAGTGACGGACCGACAGGCGAGCAGTTCTTC
CATSDGPTGEQFF
>TRBV27|TRBJ1-1|NA|NA
TGTGCCAGCAGTTTTCAGGTGAACACTGAAGCTTTCTTT
CASSFQVNTEAFF
>TRBV11-2|TRBJ2-7|NA|TRBD1
TGTGCCAGCGGAAATTGGGACAGGGAAAACTACGAGCAGTACTTC
CASGNWDRENYEQYF
>TRBV7-8|TRBJ1-1|NA|NA
TGTGCCAGCAGCTTAGCCCTAGATAGATCTGAAGCTTTCTTT
CASSLALDRSEAFF
>TRBV6-1|TRBJ1-6|NA|TRBD1
TGTGCCAGCAGTGAACAGGGGGCGGATTCACCCCTCCACTTT
CASSEQGADSPLHF
>TRBV29-1|TRBJ1-1|NA|NA
TGCAGCGTGAGGGAGGGCACGAACACTGAAGCTTTCTTT
CSVREGTNTEAFF
>TRBV2|TRBJ2-5|NA|TRBD2
TGTGCCAGCAGTCTTATTCTCGGACTAGCGGGGCACCAGGATGGGTATCAAGAGACCCAGTACTTC
CASSLILGLAGHQDGYQETQYF
>TRBV10-3|TRBJ1-6|NA|NA
TGTGCCATCAGTGTCACCAGGGAAAATTCACCCCTCCACTTT
CAISVTRENSPLHF
>TRBV6-5|TRBJ2-2|NA|TRBD2
TGTGCCAGCAGTTACTCGACTAGCGGACCCACCGGGGAGCTGTTTTTT
CASSYSTSGPTGELFF
>TRBV6-6|TRBJ2-5|NA|NA
TGTGCCAGCTCCGGCCTAAGGAGGGAGACCCAGTACTTC
CASSGLRRETQYF
>TRBV10-2|TRBJ1-4|NA|NA
TGCGCCAGCGTTGGAGACACTAATGAAAAACTGTTTTTT
CASVGDTNEKLFF
>TRBV6-5|TRBJ2-7|NA|NA
TGTGCCAGCAGTTCCCCCGGAGGGCGCCACGAGCAGTACTTC
CASSSPGGRHEQYF
>TRBV5-5|TRBJ2-7|NA|NA
TGTGCCAGCAGCTTGCGGTCCAACTACGAGCAGTACTTC
CASSLRSNYEQYF
>TRBV9|TRBJ1-6|NA|NA
TGTGCCAGCAGCGTAGGGTCTCGGGATTCACCCCTCCACTTT
CASSVGSRDSPLHF
>TRBV4-1|TRBJ1-1|NA|NA
TGCGCCAGCAGCCAAGAACCGGGGATAAACACTGAAGCTTTCTTT
CASSQEPGINTEAFF
>TRBV5-4|TRBJ1-6|NA|TRBD1
TGTGCCAGCAGTCCTCCCGGTACAGGGGTTTTCGATTCACCCCTCCACTTT
CASSPPGTGVFDSPLHF
>TRBV13|TRBJ1-3|once|NA
TGTGCCAGCAGCTTATCCACCAGGGAAGGGCCGGGAAACACCATATATTTT
CASSLSTREGPGNTIYF
>TRBV30|TRBJ1-2|once|TRBD1
TGTGCCTGGGGCAGGCCACGGACAGGGGGCGGCTACACCTTC
CAWGRPRTGGGYTF
>TRBV7-8|TRBJ2-7|few|TRBD2
TGTGCCAGCAGCCCCGGGGGGGCCGTCAACGAGCAGTACTTC
CASSPGGAVNEQYF
>TRBV15|TRBJ2-7|NA|NA
TGTGCCACCAGCAGTTCAGGGGCTGGGTACGAGCAGTACTTC
CATSSSGAGYEQYF
>TRBV15|TRBJ2-2|NA|NA
TGTGCCACCAGCAGGAACCCGACAGACACCGGGGAGCTGTTTTTT
CATSRNPTDTGELFF
>TRBV9|TRBJ1-1|NA|NA
TGTGCCAGCAGTACCTTGGCTAACACTGAAGCTTTCTTT
CASSTLANTEAFF
>TRBV9|TRBJ1-6|NA|NA
TGTGCCAGCAGCGTAGGTTCAGTCTATTCACCCCTCCACTTT
CASSVGSVYSPLHF
>TRBV9|TRBJ2-2|NA|NA
TGTGCCAGCAGCGTAGAGCCCTCGGGGACCGGGGAGCTGTTTTTT
CASSVEPSGTGELFF
>TRBV4-1|TRBJ2-4|NA|TRBD1
TGCGCCAGCAGCCCCTTTGGGACAGGTCCTCCCTTAAACATTCAGTACTTC
CASSPFGTGPPLNIQYF
>TRBV18|TRBJ2-3|NA|TRBD2
TGTGCCAGCTCACGGACTAGCGGGACAATCGAAAGCACAGATACGCAGTATTTT
CASSRTSGTIESTDTQYF
>TRBV4-1|TRBJ2-1|NA|TRBD1
TGCGCCAGCAGCCAACCGACAGGGCGACAATCCTACAATGAGCAGTTCTTC
CASSQPTGRQSYNEQFF
>TRBV7-9|TRBJ2-7|NA|NA
TGTGCCAGCAGCTTAGCCAGGGTCCCCTACGAGCAGTACTTC
CASSLARVPYEQYF
>TRBV3-1/TRBV3-2|TRBJ1-3|NA|NA
TGTGCCAGCACCCCCGGGGGGAGCTCGTCTGGAAACACCATATATTTT
CASTPGGSSSGNTIYF
>TRBV11-2|TRBJ1-5|NA|NA
TGTGCCAGCAGCTTAGCGGGGGATCAGCCCCAGCATTTT
CASSLAGDQPQHF
>TRBV4-1|TRBJ1-2|NA|TRBD1
TGCGCCAGCAGCCAAGATTTGAAAGACAGGGTTTATGGCTACACCTTC
CASSQDLKDRVYGYTF
>TRBV30|TRBJ1-2|few|TRBD1
TGTGCCTCTTCGACAGGGAAGATCCGTGGCTACACCTTC
CASSTGKIRGYTF
>TRBV2|TRBJ2-7|NA|NA
TGTGCCAGCAGTACAGGGACCGGCGAGCAGTACTTC
CASSTGTGEQYF
>TRBV28|TRBJ1-5|NA|NA
TGTGCCAGCAACCGGTATAGCAATCAGCCCCAGCATTTT
CASNRYSNQPQHF
>TRBV19|TRBJ1-4|NA|NA
TGTGCCAGTAGTGCAAGAGGCCGCGTACCCAATGAAAAACTGTTTTTT
CASSARGRVPNEKLFF
>TRBV5-1|TRBJ1-3|NA|NA
TGCGCCAGCAGCTTGGGTTCATCCTCTGGAAACACCATATATTTT
CASSLGSSSGNTIYF
>TRBV7-9|TRBJ2-3|NA|NA
TGTGCCAGCAGCTTGGTGGGGGCTGGGGATACGCAGTATTTT
CASSLVGAGDTQYF
>TRBV30|TRBJ1-4|NA|NA
TGTGCCTGGAGTACGGGGGGCGGCACTAATGAAAAACTGTTTTTT
CAWSTGGGTNEKLFF
>TRBV15|TRBJ2-7|NA|NA
TGTGCCACCAGCAGAGGGGGGCGATTCTCCTACGAGCAGTACTTC
CATSRGGRFSYEQYF
>TRBV30|TRBJ1-3|NA|TRBD1
TGTGCCTGGACTCCGGGGGACAGGGTAAACACCATATATTTT
CAWTPGDRVNTIYF
>TRBV6-5|TRBJ1-2|NA|NA
TGTGCCAGCAGCCGCTTGGCGGCGGAAGGCTACACCTTC
CASSRLAAEGYTF
>TRBV2|TRBJ1-4|NA|NA
TGTGCCAGCAGCACCCCTGCGGGGGGGAATGAAAAACTGTTTTTT
CASSTPAGGNEKLFF
>TRBV7-3|TRBJ2-3|NA|TRBD1
TGTGCCAGCAGCTTAACATCCTTGTCAGGACAGGGTACGCAGTATTTT
CASSLTSLSGQGTQYF
>TRBV28|TRBJ1-2|NA|NA
TGTGCCAGCAGTGCCCGGGGGTTTGGCTACACCTTC
CASSARGFGYTF
>TRBV18|TRBJ1-6|few|NA
TGTGCCAGCGTCGGTCCGCGAAATTCACCCCTCCACTTT
CASVGPRNSPLHF
>TRBV4-1|TRBJ2-7|NA|TRBD2
TGCGCCAGCAGCCCCGAGGGGGTAGCGGGGGGGCTCTACGAGCAGTACTTC
CASSPEGVAGGLYEQYF